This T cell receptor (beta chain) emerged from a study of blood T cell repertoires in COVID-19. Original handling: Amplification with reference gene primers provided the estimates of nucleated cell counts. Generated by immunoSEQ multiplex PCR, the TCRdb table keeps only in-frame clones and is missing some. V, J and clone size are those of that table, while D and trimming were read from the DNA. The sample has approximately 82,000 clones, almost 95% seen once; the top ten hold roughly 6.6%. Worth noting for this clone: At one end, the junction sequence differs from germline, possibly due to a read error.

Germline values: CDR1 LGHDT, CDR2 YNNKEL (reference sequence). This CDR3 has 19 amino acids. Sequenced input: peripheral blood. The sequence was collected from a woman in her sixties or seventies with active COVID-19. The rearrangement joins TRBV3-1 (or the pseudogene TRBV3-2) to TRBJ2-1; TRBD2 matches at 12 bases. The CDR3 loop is CAGSQVLAGGRKARNEQFF. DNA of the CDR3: TGTGCCGGCAGCCAAGTCCTAGCGGGGGGGCGAAAGGCCCGCAATGAGCAGTTCTTC.